Shown below are 12 T cell receptor beta chains from a single sample sequenced in a study of OX40 agonist ivuxolimab in advanced cancers. The assay was immunoSEQ multiplex PCR, and TCRdb's table has in-frame clones only and misses some. The repertoire has some 23,000 clones, about nine tenths of them found once; the top ten carry approximately 48%. The material sequenced was CD4+ or CD8+ T cells sorted from blood, taken in a trial of the OX40 agonist ivuxolimab. The receptors here all came from an adult with an advanced solid tumor such as melanoma, head and neck, liver or kidney cancer.

The chain employs TRBV10-3 and TRBJ2-3; TRBD1 matches at 8 bases. The V and J ends lost 4 bases and 9 bases, in that order; junction bases with no gene match: 6. The germline gives CDR1 ENHRY, CDR2 SYGVKD. The CDR3 is 13 residues long. Here the CDR3 reads CAISGAGQGTQYF. The CDR3 DNA is TGTGCCATCAGTGGAGCCGGACAGGGAACGCAGTATTTT.

V usage is TRBV6-1 and J usage is TRBJ2-2; 9 nucleotides match TRBD1. In germline, CDR1 is MNHNS, CDR2 SASEGT. V trimming: 5 bases; J trimming: 6 bases; junction bases outside the gene matches: 4. This CDR3 is 14 amino acids long. Here the CDR3 reads CASSIQGAPGELFF. CDR3 nucleotides: TGTGCCAGCAGTATACAGGGGGCCCCCGGGGAGCTGTTTTTT.

V is TRBV5-1 and J is TRBJ1-3; D possibly corresponds to TRBD1 (5 bases). Between the trimmed V and J ends, which lost 1 base and 1 base, there was a span of 6 bases. The CDR3 has 14 amino acids. Germline V gives CDR1 SGHRS, CDR2 YFSETQ. The CDR3: CASSLQGSGNTIYF. CDR3 sequence (DNA): TGCGCCAGCAGCTTGCAGGGATCTGGAAACACCATATATTTT. Supplemented by reference TRBV5-1 and TRBJ1-3, the full variable domain reads KAGVTQTPRYLIKTRGQQVTLSCSPISGHRSVSWYQQTPGQGLQFLFEYFSETQRNKGNFPGRFSGRQFSNSRSEMNVSTLELGDSALYLCASSLQGSGNTIYFGEGSWLTVV.

This sequence joins TRBV6-5 and TRBJ2-7; D gene uncertain. V lost 2 bases and J 0 bases, leaving 8 bases between the germline ends. The germline gives CDR1 MNHEY, CDR2 SVGAGI. The CDR3 is 14 residues long. This CDR3 is CASSYGPGSYEQYF. The DNA for the CDR3 is TGTGCCAGCAGTTACGGGCCGGGCTCCTACGAGCAGTACTTC.

This clone was recorded only once. The CDR3 region is CASSPKAGVEPDTQYF. CDR3 sequence (DNA): TGTGCCAGCAGCCCCAAGGCGGGAGTGGAGCCAGATACGCAGTATTTT. J is TRBJ2-3 and V is TRBV28; 7 bases agree with TRBD2. The trim removed 6 bases at V and 4 bases at J, leaving 13 bases unmatched. Germline loops: CDR1 MDHEN, CDR2 SYDVKM. The CDR3 totals 16 residues.

The chain links TRBV20-1 to TRBJ2-7; D unclear. Trimming stripped 7 bases from V and 4 bases from J, with 11 bases between. The CDR3 runs 11 residues. Looked up from germline, CDR1 is DFQATT and CDR2 is SNEGSKA (reference sequence). The CDR3, as DNA: TGCAGTGTCCGAGACCGTTACGAGCAGTACTTC. This sequence encodes CSVRDRYEQYF.

This rearrangement joins TRBV28 to TRBJ1-2; D unclear. Germline V gene lookup returns CDR1 MDHEN and CDR2 SYDVKM. There are 14 residues in the CDR3. V was pared by 5 bases and J by 4 bases, with 14 bases between. The CDR3 sequence is CASSPRPLGYGYTF. CDR3 nucleotides: TGTGCCAGCAGTCCGAGACCCCTCGGCTATGGCTACACCTTC.

CDR3 region: CASSLVFLDFNEQFF. In DNA, the CDR3 is TGTGCCAGCAGCTTGGTATTCCTAGATTTCAATGAGCAGTTCTTC. The chain is built from TRBV7-8 and TRBJ2-1; D remains ambiguous. Germline V lookup: CDR1 SGHVS, CDR2 FQNEAQ. The length of the CDR3 is 15 residues. Trimming cost V 3 bases and J 6 bases, with 15 bases left between them.

J is TRBJ2-1 and V is TRBV7-8; no reliable D call. Germline CDR1 and CDR2: SGHVS and FQNEAQ. Trimming removed 7 bases at V and 2 bases at J, with 12 bases between. This CDR3 comprises 14 residues. CDR3 amino acids: CASTGSGPYNEQFF. The DNA for the CDR3 is TGTGCCAGCACCGGGTCGGGCCCCTACAATGAGCAGTTCTTC.

The V and J genes are TRBV7-8 and TRBJ2-2, with D possibly being TRBD2 (5 bases). Germline assignment: CDR1 SGHVS and CDR2 FQNEAQ. V lost 5 bases and J lost 3, with 13 bases in between. This CDR3 is built from 15 residues. The CDR3 loop reads CASSSGLLDTGELFF. For the CDR3, the DNA is TGTGCCAGCAGCAGTGGACTCTTGGACACCGGGGAGCTGTTTTTT.

The CDR3 reads CASSFRDRVNTGELFF. As DNA, the CDR3 is TGCGCCAGCAGCTTCCGGGACAGGGTTAACACCGGGGAGCTGTTTTTT. This chain uses TRBV5-1 with TRBJ2-2; the match to TRBD1 covers 9 bases. The junction had 4 bases not matched to a gene; V was cut back by 2 bases and J by 2 bases. Germline loops: CDR1 SGHRS, CDR2 YFSETQ. The CDR3 is 16 amino acids. Together with reference TRBV5-1 and TRBJ2-2, the CDR3 gives the full variable domain: KAGVTQTPRYLIKTRGQQVTLSCSPISGHRSVSWYQQTPGQGLQFLFEYFSETQRNKGNFPGRFSGRQFSNSRSEMNVSTLELGDSALYLCASSFRDRVNTGELFFGEGSRLTVL.

The chain employs TRBV27 and TRBJ2-7, with 7 nucleotides matching TRBD1. The CDR3 covers 13 residues. Germline values: CDR1 MNHEY, CDR2 SMNVEV (reference sequence). V lost 7 bases to trimming and J lost 3 bases; unmatched junction nucleotides: 6. CDR3 sequence: CASIKQGSYEQYF. The DNA for the CDR3 is TGTGCCAGCATAAAACAGGGGAGCTACGAGCAGTACTTC.